The 22 T cell receptor beta chains in this list originate from one sample, sequenced in a study of T cells in Graves' hyperthyroidism and ophthalmopathy. RNA transcripts gave rise to amplified TCR beta CDR3 regions. TCR CDR3 regions were first amplified by RT-PCR with HTBI primers. TCRdb independently ran MiXCR on the multiplex PCR reads; one entry per CDR3 protein. The sample gives under 350,000 distinct CDR3 sequences, over 15% of which show up once; about half is in the top ten. Source material: blood. The receptor set was obtained from a woman between 45 and 65 years old with Graves' hyperthyroidism.

This clonotype occurred a few times. This chain links TRBV20-1 with TRBJ2-5; 7 bases agree with TRBD1. From germline, CDR1 is DFQATT and CDR2 SNEGSKA (reference sequence). Trimming at V came to 5 bases and at J to 0 bases, leaving 9 bases not matched to a gene. This CDR3 is built from 15 residues. In DNA form, the CDR3 reads TGCAGTGCTCAAAGGGGGCCCATGTACCAAGAGACCCAGTACTTC. This codes for CSAQRGPMYQETQYF.

With regard to this clonotype: This may arise from a read error, as a much more abundant clone is one base away. The chain joins TRBV28 to TRBJ2-1; D is unclear. Germline CDR1 is MDHEN and CDR2 is SYDVKM. The CDR3 has 16 amino acids. The CDR3 spells CASSSIRIFPYDEQFF. The DNA for the CDR3 is TGTGCCAGCAGTTCTATCCGGATCTTTCCCTACGATGAGCAGTTCTTC.

The rearrangement joins TRBV2 to TRBJ2-2; the D gene could be TRBD1 or TRBD2 (5 bases each). V shed 3 bases and J shed 7 bases, with 24 bases lying between them. Looked up from germline, CDR1 is SNHLY and CDR2 is FYNNEI. The CDR3 length is 18 residues. The CDR3 sequence is CASSEGTQHTGDVGELFF. CDR3 in DNA: TGTGCCAGCAGTGAGGGGACCCAACATACCGGGGACGTCGGGGAGCTGTTTTTT.

V usage is TRBV5-1 and J usage is TRBJ2-7; no definite D call. The V gene's germline CDR1 is SGHRS and CDR2 YFSETQ. The CDR3 contains 14 residues. The V end lost 0 bases, the J end lost 4 bases, and 11 bases lay between the germline ends. This chain's CDR3 is CASSLDRIGYEQYF. DNA of the CDR3: TGCGCCAGCAGCTTGGACCGAATTGGGTACGAGCAGTACTTC.

This clonotype showed up just a few times. The rearrangement joins TRBV7-2 to TRBJ1-1; maybe TRBD1 (5 bases). Germline loops: CDR1 SGHTA, CDR2 FQGNSA. Trimming took off 1 base at V and 3 bases at J, with 15 bases between the two ends. The length of the CDR3 is 16 residues. As DNA, the CDR3 is TGTGCCAGCAGCTTAGTATCGCAGGGAGGGCACACTGAAGCTTTCTTT. It translates to CASSLVSQGGHTEAFF.

The V gene is TRBV11-2, the J gene TRBJ1-2; tentative D call: TRBD1 (6 bases). The CDR3 length is 11 residues. V lost 4 bases and J lost 8, with 8 bases in between. CDR1 SGHAT and CDR2 FQNNGV come from the germline V gene. The CDR3 protein is CASSSTGGYTF. The CDR3, as DNA: TGTGCCAGCAGCTCGACAGGAGGCTACACCTTC.

This clonotype has at least ten counts. The CDR3 protein is CSASGQAVLAKNIQYF. The CDR3 coding sequence is TGCAGTGCTAGTGGGCAGGCAGTACTAGCCAAAAACATTCAGTACTTC. V gene TRBV20-1 combines with J gene TRBJ2-4; D not certain. Germline V lookup: CDR1 DFQATT, CDR2 SNEGSKA (reference sequence). This CDR3 region has 16 residues. V gave up 3 bases and J gave up 0 bases, with 15 bases separating them.

This clonotype was picked up many times. This chain uses TRBV29-1 with TRBJ2-7; possible D gene TRBD2, 6 bases. Germline CDR1 SQVTM, CDR2 ANQGSEA. The CDR3 is 13 amino acids. Trimming took 6 bases from V and 4 from J, leaving 16 bases between them. The CDR3 here is CSVGSGGGYEQYF. The CDR3 DNA is TGCAGCGTGGGAAGTGGAGGAGGGTACGAGCAGTACTTC.

V is TRBV12-5 and J is TRBJ1-4; the D gene is possibly TRBD1 (6 bases). V was trimmed by 9 bases and J by 7 bases, leaving 18 bases between them. CDR3 length: 14 amino acids. Germline V CDR1 and CDR2: LGHNT, FRNRAP. CDR3 in amino acids: CARGAGARGEKLFF. The CDR3 DNA follows: TGTGCTAGGGGGGCGGGGGCGCGAGGTGAAAAACTGTTTTTT. The whole variable domain, remainder taken from reference TRBV12-5 and TRBJ1-4, is DARVTQTPRHKVTEMGQEVTMRCQPILGHNTVFWYRQTMMQGLELLAYFRNRAPLDDSGMPKDRFSAEMPDATLATLKIQPSEPRDSAVYFCARGAGARGEKLFFGSGTQLSVL.

The chain employs TRBV19 and TRBJ2-2; the match to TRBD2 covers 7 bases. J gave up 4 bases and V 5 bases, and 10 bases lay outside the gene matches. There are 16 residues in the CDR3. Germline V gene data show CDR1 as LNHDA and CDR2 as SQIVND (reference sequence). This CDR3 reads CASSPGGGVSTGELFF. DNA for the CDR3: TGTGCCAGTAGTCCCGGGGGAGGGGTGAGCACCGGGGAGCTGTTTTTT.

The chain employs TRBV6-1 and TRBJ1-1; D gene uncertain. CDR1 is MNHNS, CDR2 SASEGT, per germline. The V end lost 7 bases, the J end lost 5 bases, and 14 bases lay between the germline ends. This CDR3 is 13 amino acids long. The CDR3, as DNA: TGTGCCAGCAAAACGGGGTCGGGGACTGAAGCTTTCTTT. It is translated as CASKTGSGTEAFF.

V usage is TRBV5-6 and J usage is TRBJ1-4; unclear D gene. Germline V gene data show CDR1 as SGHDT and CDR2 as YYEEEE. Trimming removed 1 base from V and 12 bases from J, with 13 bases in between. The CDR3 is made up of 13 amino acids. CDR3 coding DNA: TGTGCCAGCAGCTTGCCCGGCTCGAGGGAACTGTTTTTT. Amino acids: CASSLPGSRELFF. The entire variable domain, with the rest obtained from reference TRBV5-6 and TRBJ1-4, is as follows: DAGVTQSPTHLIKTRGQQVTLRCSPKSGHDTVSWYQQALGQGPQFIFQYYEEEERQRGNFPDRFSGHQFPNYSSELNVNALLLGDSALYLCASSLPGSRELFFGSGTQLSVL.

The CDR3 region is CASSLGTGVEDTEAFF. CDR3 DNA sequence: TGTGCCAGCAGCTTAGGGACAGGTGTAGAAGACACTGAAGCTTTCTTT. The chain has TRBV9 and TRBJ1-1; 8 bases align to TRBD1. The CDR3 contains 16 residues. The germline gives CDR1 SGDLS, CDR2 YYNGEE. The trim removed 4 bases at V and 3 bases at J, leaving 11 bases unmatched.

CDR3 DNA: TGTGCCAGCAGCTTAGAGACGGGCCCCAACGTCCTGACTTTC. It codes for CASSLETGPNVLTF. V usage is TRBV11-2 and J usage is TRBJ2-6, with unresolved D. The CDR3 covers 14 residues. V was shortened by 0 bases and J by 8 bases, with 8 bases between the two germline ends. CDR1 SGHAT and CDR2 FQNNGV come from the germline V gene.

This clonotype was counted many times. The chain is built from TRBV6-1 and TRBJ2-1, with a possible D match to TRBD1 (5 bases). This CDR3 contains 13 residues. Germline-derived CDR1 and CDR2 are MNHNS and SASEGT. V was shortened by 4 bases and J by 7 bases, with 11 bases between the two germline ends. DNA of the CDR3: TGTGCCAGCAGTGGCCAGGGCGTAAATGAGCAGTTCTTC. It codes for CASSGQGVNEQFF.

The V call is TRBV5-5, the J call TRBJ1-1; D call uncertain. Germline loops: CDR1 SGHKS, CDR2 YYEKEE (reference sequence). The CDR3 runs 15 residues. V lost 4 bases and J 0 bases, leaving 13 bases between the germline ends. CDR3 sequence reads: CASSSSWALNTEAFF. CDR3 nucleotide sequence: TGTGCCAGCAGCAGTTCTTGGGCTTTGAACACTGAAGCTTTCTTT.

This clonotype was seen only a few times. The chain employs TRBV4-2 and TRBJ2-5; 10 positions match TRBD2. This CDR3 has 18 amino acids. With V trimmed by 0 bases and J by 4 bases, 11 bases remained unmatched. Germline CDR1 reads LGHNA; CDR2 reads YNFKEQ. CDR3 bases: TGTGCCAGCAGCCAAGATCCACTCACAGCGGGGGGGCGAGAGACCCAGTACTTC. Translating gives CASSQDPLTAGGRETQYF.

This clonotype was seen a few times. The rearrangement links TRBV29-1 to TRBJ1-1; D unresolved. Germline V gives CDR1 SQVTM, CDR2 ANQGSEA. This CDR3 region has 13 residues. Trimming removed 7 bases at V and 1 base at J, with 13 bases between. CDR3 nucleotides: TGCAGCGCCGAATTACACGAGAACACTGAAGCTTTCTTT. It encodes CSAELHENTEAFF.

This clonotype was seen only a few times. The chain is built from TRBV3-1 and TRBJ1-2, with TRBD1 matching 8 bases. There are 14 residues in the CDR3. Germline CDR1 and CDR2: LGHDT and YNNKEL (reference sequence). V lost 4 bases, J lost 8 bases, and 9 bases stayed unmatched. The DNA for the CDR3 is TGTGCCAGCAGCCTCGGTAACAGGGGGAAAGGCTACACCTTC. This encodes CASSLGNRGKGYTF.

The J gene is TRBJ1-1, the V gene TRBV5-1, with D possibly TRBD1 on 5 matching bases. Trimming pared 0 bases from V and 5 bases from J, leaving 11 bases between. CDR1 and CDR2 (germline): SGHRS, YFSETQ. CDR3 length: 14 amino acids. CDR3 coding DNA: TGCGCCAGCAGCTTGGATGGGGGACGGACTGAAGCTTTCTTT. Amino acid sequence: CASSLDGGRTEAFF.

In its sample, this clonotype was seen many times. The V call is TRBV18, the J call TRBJ2-2; D unresolved. The CDR3 sequence is 13 residues long. V was trimmed by 4 bases and J by 0 bases, leaving 3 bases between them. CDR1 KGHSH and CDR2 LQKENI come from the germline V gene. CDR3 protein: CASSQPNTGELFF. The CDR3 DNA follows: TGTGCCAGCTCACAACCGAACACCGGGGAGCTGTTTTTT.

V is TRBV7-3 and J is TRBJ2-2, with a possible D match to TRBD1 (5 bases). V lost 7 bases and J 2 bases, leaving 11 bases between the germline ends. Germline assignment: CDR1 SGHTA and CDR2 FQGTGA. The CDR3 loop spans 14 amino acids. The DNA of the CDR3 is TGTGCCAGCACCTCTGGACAAAACACCGGGGAGCTGTTTTTT. Amino acids: CASTSGQNTGELFF.